The text below deals with one TCR beta chain. What it binds is unknown. The sample comes from a study of shared clonotypes between healthy human individuals. Study information: In total, the donors were two women and a few men aged 18 to 49. General study results and limits: Sequencing depth was a factor that was expected to affect clonotype sharing among donors. Researchers found naive subsets generally carried larger estimated richness than memory subsets.

The study drew its donors from healthy HIV-negative adults without recent acute infections or vaccinations. CDR3 length: 17 residues. The germline V gene encodes CDR1 SQVTM and CDR2 ANQGSEA. The V end lost 1 base, the J end lost 0 bases, and 17 bases lay between the germline ends. The data were produced by immunoSEQ multiplex PCR, yet TCRdb's version contains in-frame clones alone and is incomplete. The sample includes fewer than 3 million clones, 92% of them seen just once. The V call is TRBV29-1, the J call TRBJ2-3; D is unclear. The receptor was derived from a man between 18 and 29 years old in good health. Some clones in this sample may be carry-over from other donors' samples. Sequences were obtained from naive CD4+ T cells from PBMCs. Subset reported: CD45RA+ positively selected. The CDR3 nucleotides read TGCAGCGTTGAAGGGCCCCTCAAAGACGATAGCACAGATACGCAGTATTTT. Amino acids: CSVEGPLKDDSTDTQYF.